The 4 T cell receptor beta chains reported below all come from one sample, sequenced in a study of T cells expressing NK-cell markers. TCRdb re-analyzed the 5' RACE reads; it lists each CDR3 protein once, without DNA. This repertoire includes about 110,000 distinct CDR3 sequences. Sequencing was carried out using blood T cells: a sorted CD56 or NKG2C T cell subset, CD4+ or CD8+ T cells, or bulk PBMC T cells (not recorded which). The receptors originated from a woman aged 18-70 years in good health.

This sequence joins TRBV2 and TRBJ2-1; TCRdb's D call, TRBD1, is unchecked because there is no DNA. The CDR3 is made up of 15 amino acids. Germline CDR1 and CDR2: SNHLY and FYNNEI. The CDR3 here is CASRTDRGIENEQFF.

The chain links TRBV6-1 to TRBJ2-1; TCRdb's D call, TRBD2, is unchecked because there is no DNA. Germline V gene sequence: CDR1 MNHNS, CDR2 SASEGT. CDR3 size: 15 residues. The CDR3 loop is CASSPSGGFNNEQFF.

The chain employs TRBV29-1 and TRBJ2-7; TCRdb's assignment of TRBD1 cannot be checked, as there is no DNA. The CDR3 runs 13 residues. In germline, CDR1 is SQVTM, CDR2 ANQGSEA. The CDR3 loop is CSVEGEGGDEQYF.

J is TRBJ2-1 and V is TRBV4-3; TCRdb's D gene call, TRBD1, goes unchecked for lack of DNA. Germline V gene data show CDR1 as LGHNA and CDR2 as YSLEER. The CDR3 contains 16 residues. CDR3 sequence reads: CASSHALAGAWGEQFF.